The 5 T cell receptor beta chains given below trace back to one sample, sequenced in a study of cytotoxic CD8 clonotypes in ibrutinib-treated CLL. Profiled with immunoSEQ multiplex PCR; TCRdb holds only in-frame clones, not every one. Of 140,000 to 150,000 clones listed, 76% are singletons. Sequencing was performed on PBMCs, taken after 24 months of ibrutinib treatment. The receptors originated from a human donor with chronic lymphocytic leukemia.

This chain joins TRBV9 and TRBJ2-2, with D uncertain. Per the germline V gene, CDR1 is SGDLS and CDR2 is YYNGEE. The germline V and J ends were trimmed by 1 base and 7 bases, with 5 bases remaining between them. The CDR3 loop spans 12 amino acids. Here the CDR3 DNA reads TGTGCCAGCAGCGTATTCGACGGGGAGCTGTTTTTT. Translating it yields CASSVFDGELFF. The variable domain in full, with the rest retrieved from reference TRBV9 and TRBJ2-2, is DSGVTQTPKHLITATGQRVTLRCSPRSGDLSVYWYQQSLDQGLQFLIQYYNGEERAKGNILERFSAQQFPDLHSELNLSSLELGDSALYFCASSVFDGELFFGEGSRLTVL.

This clone came up once. The chain uses TRBV7-6 and TRBJ1-1, with D unresolved. V was shortened by 5 bases and J by 1 base, with 11 bases between the two germline ends. The CDR3 is 14 amino acids. The germline V gene encodes CDR1 SGHVS and CDR2 FNYEAQ. CDR3 DNA sequence: TGTGCCAGCAGCATCCGCGGGCCGAACACTGAAGCTTTCTTT. It specifies CASSIRGPNTEAFF.

This chain links TRBV9 with TRBJ1-2, with a tentative D call TRBD1 (6 bases). V lost 3 bases and J 4 bases, leaving 16 bases between the germline ends. The V gene's germline CDR1 is SGDLS and CDR2 YYNGEE. CDR3 length equals 15 residues. CDR3 amino acids: CASSEGGMALYGYTF. In nucleotides, the CDR3 is TGTGCCAGCAGCGAGGGGGGAATGGCCCTCTATGGCTACACCTTC.

This clone was detected once. The chain uses TRBV28 and TRBJ1-3; no clear D. CDR3 length: 17 residues. With 4 bases removed from V and 0 bases from J, the gap between germline ends came to 16 bases. Looked up from germline, CDR1 is MDHEN and CDR2 is SYDVKM. The CDR3 nucleotides read TGTGCCAGCAGTTCCCCCCCCGGCGCCCGCTCTGGAAACACCATATATTTT. Protein product: CASSSPPGARSGNTIYF.

This sequence joins TRBV4-2 and TRBJ2-3; 14 bases are shared with TRBD2. The CDR3 runs to 15 residues. The V gene end was trimmed by 6 bases and the J gene end by 2 bases; junction bases not matched to a gene: 1. Germline loops: CDR1 LGHNA, CDR2 YNFKEQ. The CDR3 DNA is TGTGCCAGCAGGACTAGCGGGGGGGCCACAGATACGCAGTATTTT. Translating it yields CASRTSGGATDTQYF.